The clone carrying this T cell receptor (beta chain) was counted ten times or more. What it recognizes is unknown. The data belong to a study of T cells in Graves' hyperthyroidism and ophthalmopathy. Findings and caveats of the study: Before onset, by a median of about seven months, the model predicted ophthalmopathy. Most clonotypes expanded in thyroid above 0.001 were likewise present in blood.

RNA transcripts gave rise to amplified TCR beta CDR3 regions. Primed by the HTBI set, a first-round RT-PCR was run on the TCR CDR3. TCRdb independently ran MiXCR on the multiplex PCR reads; one entry per CDR3 protein. The sample includes about 540,000 distinct CDR3 sequences, roughly 46% of them seen just once. Sequencing used peripheral blood or thyroid tissue (not recorded which). The source is a woman between 18 and 29 years old with Graves' hyperthyroidism.

The CDR3 spells CAISMGNTEAFF. CDR3 in DNA: TGTGCCATCAGTATGGGGAACACTGAAGCTTTCTTT. The V and J genes are TRBV10-3 and TRBJ1-1; D call uncertain. V was clipped by 5 bases and J by 1 base, with 5 bases between them. Germline CDR1 reads ENHRY; CDR2 reads SYGVKD. The CDR3 is 12 residues long.